This TCR beta chain was identified during a study of T-cell memory formation after mild COVID-19. Each CDR3 protein gets one entry after TCRdb re-called the 5' RACE reads with MiXCR. The table has about 600,000 distinct CDR3 sequences, about 22% seen once. The TCR was taken from an adult woman who had mild COVID-19 (a few samples of this study predate the infection). Cell type and time point are not known. The sequenced material came from PBMCs or a T cell subset sorted from them (not recorded which).

The CDR3 here is CASSPALDIPYEQYF. The CDR3 DNA sequence: TGTGCCAGCAGCCCGGCCCTGGACATTCCCTACGAGCAGTACTTC. The chain joins TRBV6-5 to TRBJ2-7; perhaps TRBD1 as D (5 bases). V was pared by 6 bases and J by 2 bases, with 17 bases between. Germline values: CDR1 MNHEY, CDR2 SVGAGI. The CDR3 consists of 15 residues.